Each of the 31 T cell receptor beta chains below was sequenced from the same sample in a study of T cells in Graves' hyperthyroidism and ophthalmopathy. Authors of the study amplified TCR beta CDR3 regions from RNA transcripts. The HTBI primer set served for first-round RT-PCR of the TCR CDR3. MiXCR, run by TCRdb on the multiplex PCR reads, gives a single entry per CDR3 protein. The sample has about 720,000 distinct CDR3 sequences, 18% seen once. The sequencing sample was made of blood. The receptor source for this set is a woman aged 50 to 60 with Graves' hyperthyroidism that later progressed to Graves' ophthalmopathy.

This clonotype was seen only once. The rearrangement links TRBV3-1 to TRBJ1-6; D possibly corresponds to TRBD1 (5 bases). The V end was cut by 1 base, the J end by 10 bases, with 8 bases between. CDR1 is LGHDT and CDR2 is YNNKEL in the germline V gene (reference sequence). The CDR3 extends over 13 amino acids. DNA of the CDR3: TGTGCCAGCAGCCAAGGCGAGGGGTCACCCCTCCACTTT. This gives the protein CASSQGEGSPLHF.

This sequence joins TRBV20-1 and TRBJ1-5; a weak D match, TRBD1 (5 bases). CDR3 size: 17 residues. Germline values: CDR1 DFQATT, CDR2 SNEGSKA (reference sequence). V gave up 5 bases and J gave up 4 bases, with 24 bases separating them. CDR3 nucleotide sequence: TGCAGTGCTGGGACGGGACTCCCCAGTCGGGCAAATCAGCCCCAGCATTTT. It specifies CSAGTGLPSRANQPQHF.

At least ten counts were recorded for this clonotype. The rearrangement uses TRBV12-3 or TRBV12-4 and TRBJ1-2; 9 nucleotides line up with TRBD1. V shed 7 bases and J 5 bases; nucleotides not matched to a gene: 8. This CDR3 has 14 residues. The CDR3 loop is CASTPLTGGYGYTF. CDR3 sequence (DNA): TGTGCCAGCACACCCCTGACAGGGGGTTATGGCTACACCTTC.

The chain recombines TRBV3-1 with TRBJ2-2; 8 positions match TRBD2. This CDR3 comprises 15 residues. Trimming cost V 6 bases and J 0 bases; bases outside gene matches: 3. Germline V CDR1 and CDR2: LGHDT, YNNKEL (reference sequence). As DNA, the CDR3 is TGTGCCAGCAGAAAGGGACTAGCGAACACCGGGGAGCTGTTTTTT. This codes for CASRKGLANTGELFF.

This chain links TRBV20-1 with TRBJ1-4; D not certain. The V end lost 0 bases, the J end lost 7 bases, and 15 bases lay between the germline ends. CDR3 length: 15 residues. Germline CDR1 reads DFQATT; CDR2 reads SNEGSKA (reference sequence). The CDR3 region is CSARDWTGVGEKLFF. As DNA, the CDR3 is TGCAGTGCTAGAGATTGGACGGGCGTGGGTGAAAAACTGTTTTTT.

The genes are TRBV6-1 and TRBJ2-1; no clear D. The CDR3 totals 16 residues. The V end was cut by 3 bases, the J end by 8 bases, with 20 bases between. Germline V gene sequence: CDR1 MNHNS, CDR2 SASEGT. CDR3 amino acids: CASSDTRRTVFDEQFF. The DNA of the CDR3 is TGTGCCAGCAGTGATACTCGAAGGACCGTCTTCGATGAGCAGTTCTTC.

The V call is TRBV29-1, the J call TRBJ2-6; 11 bases line up with TRBD1. This CDR3 is 16 amino acids long. Germline V gene lookup returns CDR1 SQVTM and CDR2 ANQGSEA. Trimming at V came to 5 bases and at J to 2 bases, leaving 5 bases not matched to a gene. The DNA for the CDR3 is TGCAGCGTTCCCCGGACAGGGGGCACTGGGGCCAACGTCCTGACTTTC. Translation: CSVPRTGGTGANVLTF. Based on the CDR3 plus reference TRBV29-1 and TRBJ2-6, the full variable domain is SAVISQKPSRDICQRGTSLTIQCQVDSQVTMMFWYRQQPGQSLTLIATANQGSEATYESGFVIDKFPISRPNLTFSTLTVSNMSPEDSSIYLCSVPRTGGTGANVLTFGAGSRLTVL.

This chain uses TRBV20-1 with TRBJ2-5, with D tentatively TRBD1 or TRBD2 (5 bases each). Germline CDR1 DFQATT, CDR2 SNEGSKA (reference sequence). The CDR3 contains 14 residues. V was pared by 1 base and J by 1 base, with 10 bases between. The CDR3 DNA reads TGCAGTGCTAGAGGGGACGGCGTCCAAGAGACCCAGTACTTC. This translates into CSARGDGVQETQYF.

The chain is built from TRBV11-2 and TRBJ2-7; D not resolved. V shed 5 bases and J shed 2 bases, with 19 bases lying between them. This CDR3 is 16 amino acids long. Germline V gene sequence: CDR1 SGHAT, CDR2 FQNNGV. CDR3 nucleotides: TGTGCCAGCAGCCTAAGCTTAGAGTCTCCTCCCTACGAGCAGTACTTC. As protein: CASSLSLESPPYEQYF.

V usage is TRBV7-8 and J usage is TRBJ2-7; D is unclear. The CDR3 is made up of 14 amino acids. V was trimmed by 5 bases and J by 3 bases, leaving 14 bases between them. The germline CDR1 and CDR2 sequences are SGHVS and FQNEAQ. The CDR3 region has the DNA TGTGCCAGCAGCCCAGAGGTATCCTTCTACGAGCAGTACTTC. It yields the protein CASSPEVSFYEQYF.

The sample holds many counts of this clonotype. Germline is not matched at one junction end, which may reflect a read error. The chain employs TRBV19 and TRBJ1-1; tentatively, D is TRBD1 (5 bases). The CDR3 covers 14 residues. Germline V gene lookup returns CDR1 LNHDA and CDR2 SQIVND (reference sequence). As DNA, the CDR3 is TGCGCCAGCAGCATCGGGACGGCGAACACTGAAGCTTTCTTT. Its translation is CASSIGTANTEAFF.

This clonotype showed up just a few times. The rearrangement uses TRBV27 and TRBJ1-6; D unresolved. The CDR3 loop spans 13 amino acids. Deletions cut 4 bases from V and 8 bases from J, with 9 bases between. Germline-derived CDR1 and CDR2 are MNHEY and SMNVEV (reference sequence). In DNA, the CDR3 is TGTGCCAGCAGTTGGGTGGCGGATTCACCCCTCCACTTT. Its translation is CASSWVADSPLHF.

This clonotype was seen a handful of times. The V and J genes are TRBV7-9 and TRBJ1-1; a possible D gene is TRBD1 (6 bases). Trimming removed 2 bases from V and 3 bases from J, with 10 bases in between. The CDR3 totals 14 residues. The germline V gene encodes CDR1 SEHNR and CDR2 FQNEAQ (reference sequence). CDR3 sequence (DNA): TGTGCCAGCAGCTTAAAGGGGGGCGACACTGAAGCTTTCTTT. This gives the protein CASSLKGGDTEAFF. Full variable domain (remainder filled in from reference TRBV7-9 and TRBJ1-1): DTGVSQNPRHKITKRGQNVTFRCDPISEHNRLYWYRQTLGQGPEFLTYFQNEAQLEKSRLLSDRFSAERPKGSFSTLEIQRTEQGDSAMYLCASSLKGGDTEAFFGQGTRLTVV.

This clonotype was detected many times. The V and J genes are TRBV11-2 and TRBJ2-5; tentative D call: TRBD1 (7 bases). V dropped 1 base and J dropped 3 bases, with 12 bases sitting between them. The length of the CDR3 is 15 residues. Germline-derived CDR1 and CDR2 are SGHAT and FQNNGV. Written as DNA, the CDR3 is TGTGCCAGCAGCTTAGGGGTCAGGGGGGAAGAGACCCAGTACTTC. Its translation is CASSLGVRGEETQYF.

The J gene is TRBJ1-1, the V gene TRBV5-1; 9 bases agree with TRBD1. Trimming removed 3 bases from V and 5 bases from J; junction bases left unmatched: 14. Germline V gene sequence: CDR1 SGHRS, CDR2 YFSETQ. This CDR3 is 17 amino acids long. This CDR3 is CASSSNLQGARGTEAFF. CDR3 bases: TGCGCCAGCAGCTCCAACCTACAGGGGGCGAGGGGGACTGAAGCTTTCTTT.

This clonotype was picked up a small number of times. The chain has TRBV28 and TRBJ1-2; D is perhaps TRBD1 (5 bases). Trimming cost V 5 bases and J 4 bases, with 11 bases left between them. This CDR3 spans 13 amino acids. The V gene's germline CDR1 is MDHEN and CDR2 SYDVKM. CDR3 in amino acids: CASSMDTVYGYTF. The CDR3 DNA reads as TGTGCCAGCAGTATGGACACGGTCTATGGCTACACCTTC.

This clonotype came up a few times. The chain uses TRBV7-9 and TRBJ2-5; 9 nucleotides match TRBD2. CDR3 size: 17 residues. In germline, CDR1 is SEHNR, CDR2 FQNEAQ (reference sequence). V dropped 0 bases and J dropped 0; count of bases not matched to a gene: 5. For the CDR3, the DNA is TGTGCCAGCAGCTTAGCGCACGAGCGGGGGGACCAAGAGACCCAGTACTTC. Translation: CASSLAHERGDQETQYF. Complete variable domain (other parts from reference TRBV7-9 and TRBJ2-5): DTGVSQNPRHKITKRGQNVTFRCDPISEHNRLYWYRQTLGQGPEFLTYFQNEAQLEKSRLLSDRFSAERPKGSFSTLEIQRTEQGDSAMYLCASSLAHERGDQETQYFGPGTRLLVL.

This clonotype was counted between two and nine times. The chain joins TRBV5-1 to TRBJ2-7; the D gene is possibly TRBD1 (6 bases). Trimming left V 0 bases short and J 3 bases short, with 13 bases between. The CDR3 is 15 residues long. Germline loops: CDR1 SGHRS, CDR2 YFSETQ. This CDR3 is CASSLGSGHHYEQYF. The CDR3 DNA sequence: TGCGCCAGCAGCTTGGGGTCGGGACACCACTACGAGCAGTACTTC.

This clonotype has a count of ten or more. V gene TRBV10-3 combines with J gene TRBJ2-7; the D is unclear. The CDR3 consists of 11 residues. The germline V and J ends were trimmed by 6 bases and 3 bases, with 6 bases remaining between them. Germline assignment: CDR1 ENHRY and CDR2 SYGVKD. CDR3 in amino acids: CAIRQNYEQYF. The CDR3 DNA reads TGTGCCATCAGGCAGAACTACGAGCAGTACTTC.

The rearrangement joins TRBV15 to TRBJ1-3; D unresolved. The germline gives CDR1 LNHNV, CDR2 YYDKDF (reference sequence). V was pared by 1 base and J by 0 bases, with 4 bases between. The CDR3 runs 14 residues. CDR3 sequence: CATSRGGSGNTIYF. The CDR3 region has the DNA TGTGCCACCAGCAGAGGTGGCTCTGGAAACACCATATATTTT.

This clonotype turned up a few times. Here the CDR3 reads CSVERRTDEAFF. Here the CDR3 DNA reads TGCAGCGTCGAGCGGAGGACTGATGAAGCTTTCTTT. The chain joins TRBV29-1 to TRBJ1-1; no definite D call. Germline CDR1 SQVTM, CDR2 ANQGSEA. The V end lost 6 bases, the J end lost 7 bases, and 15 bases lay between the germline ends. The CDR3 covers 12 residues.

This clonotype was observed a few times. The chain couples TRBV13 to TRBJ2-3, with 9 positions matching TRBD1. Germline values: CDR1 PRHDT, CDR2 FYEKMQ (reference sequence). The CDR3 length is 15 residues. Losses at the gene ends were 2 bases for V and 4 bases for J; bases not matched to a gene: 4. This CDR3 reads CASSLWDREADTQYF. The CDR3 DNA reads as TGTGCCAGCAGCTTATGGGACAGGGAGGCAGATACGCAGTATTTT.

The sample holds a few counts of this clonotype. The chain uses TRBV4-1 and TRBJ1-4; 10 bases align to TRBD1. The CDR3 is 15 amino acids. The germline CDR1 and CDR2 sequences are MGHRA and YSYEKL. J gave up 8 bases and V 0 bases, and 3 bases lay outside the gene matches. In nucleotides, the CDR3 is TGCGCCAGCAGCCAAGATTGGGACAGGGGCGAAAAACTGTTTTTT. Residues: CASSQDWDRGEKLFF.

V and J are TRBV12-5 and TRBJ1-5; D may be TRBD1 (6 bases). Trimming removed 6 bases from V and 0 bases from J, with 15 bases in between. Germline assignment: CDR1 LGHNT and CDR2 FRNRAP. CDR3 length: 16 residues. The CDR3 DNA sequence: TGTGCTAGTGGCCCGCAGGGGAGGGGTAGCAATCAGCCCCAGCATTTT. Its protein product is CASGPQGRGSNQPQHF.

The chain combines TRBV7-2 with TRBJ2-5; 8 bases align to TRBD1. This CDR3 is 15 amino acids long. Germline loops: CDR1 SGHTA, CDR2 FQGNSA. After removal of 3 bases from V and 0 bases from J, the junction contained 3 bases not matched to a gene. The CDR3 DNA follows: TGTGCCAGCAGCTTGGGACAGGCGGACCAAGAGACCCAGTACTTC. It translates to CASSLGQADQETQYF. The full variable domain, completed using reference TRBV7-2 and TRBJ2-5, is GAGVSQSPSNKVTEKGKDVELRCDPISGHTALYWYRQSLGQGLEFLIYFQGNSAPDKSGLPSDRFSAERTGGSVSTLTIQRTQQEDSAVYLCASSLGQADQETQYFGPGTRLLVL.

This clonotype occurred a few times. The rearrangement joins TRBV27 to TRBJ2-2; D perhaps matches TRBD2 (5 bases). The CDR3 runs to 14 residues. The V gene lost 6 bases and the J gene lost 1 base, with 9 bases spanning the gap. Germline V gives CDR1 MNHEY, CDR2 SMNVEV (reference sequence). The CDR3 region is CASRPGLNTGELFF. For the CDR3, the DNA is TGTGCCAGCAGGCCCGGACTGAACACCGGGGAGCTGTTTTTT.

V and J are TRBV18 and TRBJ1-2; 7 positions agree with TRBD1. This CDR3 comprises 15 residues. Germline assignment: CDR1 KGHSH and CDR2 LQKENI. V shed 0 bases and J 4 bases; nucleotides not matched to a gene: 5. DNA for the CDR3: TGTGCCAGCTCACCACCGTTGGCAGGGGGCTATGGCTACACCTTC. It codes for CASSPPLAGGYGYTF.

This clonotype was detected ten times or more. The chain uses TRBV11-2 and TRBJ2-2; a possible D gene is TRBD2 (5 bases). The germline gives CDR1 SGHAT, CDR2 FQNNGV. Deletions cut 1 base from V and 5 bases from J, with 14 bases between. The CDR3 consists of 16 residues. As DNA, the CDR3 is TGTGCCAGCAGCTTAGTAGAGGGTCTTGGAACCGGGGAGCTGTTTTTT. As protein: CASSLVEGLGTGELFF.

This clonotype was counted between two and nine times. The chain combines TRBV27 with TRBJ2-3; 7 bases match TRBD2. Germline-derived CDR1 and CDR2 are MNHEY and SMNVEV (reference sequence). With V trimmed by 7 bases and J by 3 bases, 4 bases remained unmatched. This CDR3 contains 13 residues. Here the CDR3 reads CASTIGGTDTQYF. As DNA, the CDR3 is TGTGCCAGCACCATCGGGGGGACAGATACGCAGTATTTT.

This clonotype showed up just a few times. This chain uses TRBV20-1 with TRBJ2-1; 10 positions match TRBD2. The CDR3 is 14 residues long. Germline V gene sequence: CDR1 DFQATT, CDR2 SNEGSKA (reference sequence). Unmatched junction bases numbered 11, after V lost 8 bases and J lost 7 bases. As DNA, the CDR3 is TGCAGTCCAAATATAGCGGGGGGCGAAAATGAGCAGTTCTTC. It encodes CSPNIAGGENEQFF.

V gene TRBV9 combines with J gene TRBJ2-5; 8 positions match TRBD2. The CDR3 length is 16 residues. V dropped 0 bases and J dropped 1; count of bases not matched to a gene: 5. Germline V CDR1 and CDR2: SGDLS, YYNGEE. CDR3: CASSVAFSGVQETQYF. The CDR3 DNA is TGTGCCAGCAGCGTAGCCTTTAGCGGGGTCCAAGAGACCCAGTACTTC.